This is a list of T cell receptor beta chains from one sample in a study of regulatory T cells in long-lasting Graves disease. TCRdb recomputed calls from the multiplex PCR reads with MiXCR, one row per CDR3 protein. Of over 650,000 distinct CDR3 sequences listed, around 30% are singletons. This material consisted of peripheral blood mononuclear cells (PBMCs), taken when the disease was refractory, from a patient treated with antithyroid drugs. These TCRs come from a female donor with Graves disease. The CDR3 runs from the conserved cysteine through the conserved F or W. The order of the fields is V gene, J gene, CDR3 protein.

V gene: TRBV28; J gene: TRBJ1-1; CDR3 protein: CASGTLEAFF
V gene: TRBV11-2; J gene: TRBJ2-5; CDR3 protein: CASSSGQSAWETQYF
V gene: TRBV6-2/TRBV6-3; J gene: TRBJ1-1; CDR3 protein: CASSYSSNEPGEAFF
V gene: TRBV11-1; J gene: TRBJ2-4; CDR3 protein: CASSQGIAKNIQYF
V gene: TRBV11-2; J gene: TRBJ2-2; CDR3 protein: CASSSYYTGELFF
V gene: TRBV28; J gene: TRBJ2-7; CDR3 protein: CASGGLQAEQYF
V gene: TRBV5-5; J gene: TRBJ1-1; CDR3 protein: CASSPALRHLNTEAFF
V gene: TRBV6-1; J gene: TRBJ2-7; CDR3 protein: CASSSSGSVSYEQYF
V gene: TRBV20-1; J gene: TRBJ2-2; CDR3 protein: CSARAGQGGGELFF
V gene: TRBV6-1; J gene: TRBJ2-5; CDR3 protein: CASRLTGSTRETQYF
V gene: TRBV5-1; J gene: TRBJ2-2; CDR3 protein: CASSPVIANTGELFF
V gene: TRBV5-1; J gene: TRBJ1-1; CDR3 protein: CASSLISEANTEAFF
V gene: TRBV12-5; J gene: TRBJ2-7; CDR3 protein: CASGSQDSYKQYF
V gene: TRBV6-1; J gene: TRBJ1-1; CDR3 protein: CASSRHRNTEAFF
V gene: TRBV15; J gene: TRBJ2-7; CDR3 protein: CATSRDPTFSGYGYEQYF
V gene: TRBV28; J gene: TRBJ1-5; CDR3 protein: CASGENFNQPQHF
V gene: TRBV15; J gene: TRBJ2-2; CDR3 protein: CATSGSGKRGTGELFF
V gene: TRBV20-1; J gene: TRBJ1-5; CDR3 protein: CSAHSDSTQPQHF
V gene: TRBV19; J gene: TRBJ1-5; CDR3 protein: CASSIQDSNQPQHF
V gene: TRBV12-3/TRBV12-4; J gene: TRBJ1-4; CDR3 protein: CASKFSGATNEKLFF
V gene: TRBV7-2; J gene: TRBJ1-2; CDR3 protein: CASSPLGQGNDGYTF
V gene: TRBV29-1; J gene: TRBJ1-1; CDR3 protein: CSAEDYTEAFF
V gene: TRBV20-1; J gene: TRBJ2-4; CDR3 protein: CSAQKGAGLAKNIQYF
V gene: TRBV30; J gene: TRBJ2-7; CDR3 protein: CAWSVSSSYEQYF
V gene: TRBV12-3/TRBV12-4; J gene: TRBJ2-7; CDR3 protein: CASRKTPGLQYF
V gene: TRBV25-1; J gene: TRBJ2-7; CDR3 protein: CASSGGLRLGYEQYF
V gene: TRBV20-1; J gene: TRBJ2-7; CDR3 protein: CSARDFSGTDYEQYF
V gene: TRBV10-2; J gene: TRBJ2-7; CDR3 protein: CASRGAGDDPYEQYF
V gene: TRBV2; J gene: TRBJ1-2; CDR3 protein: CASSEDRDRKYGYTF
V gene: TRBV5-1; J gene: TRBJ2-7; CDR3 protein: CASSHNRGGREQYF
V gene: TRBV9; J gene: TRBJ2-2; CDR3 protein: CASSVTSGAANTGELFF
V gene: TRBV2; J gene: TRBJ2-5; CDR3 protein: CASSLSTSGRALMVETQYF
V gene: TRBV7-2; J gene: TRBJ2-7; CDR3 protein: CVSSKPGEQYF
V gene: TRBV6-1; J gene: TRBJ1-2; CDR3 protein: CASKPYRGENYGYTF
V gene: TRBV20-1; J gene: TRBJ2-5; CDR3 protein: CSAGLGWRETQYF